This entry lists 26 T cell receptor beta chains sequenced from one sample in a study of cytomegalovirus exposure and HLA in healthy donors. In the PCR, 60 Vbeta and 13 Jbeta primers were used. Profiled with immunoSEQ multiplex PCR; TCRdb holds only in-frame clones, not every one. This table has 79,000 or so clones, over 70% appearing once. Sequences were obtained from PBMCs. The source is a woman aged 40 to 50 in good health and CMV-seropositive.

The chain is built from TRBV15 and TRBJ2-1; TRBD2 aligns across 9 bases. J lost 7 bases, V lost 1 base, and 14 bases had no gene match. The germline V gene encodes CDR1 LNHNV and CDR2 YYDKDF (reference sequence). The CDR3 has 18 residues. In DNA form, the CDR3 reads TGTGCCACCAGCAGAGCGGGGGTGCGGGAGGGCCGGGTGAATGAGCAGTTCTTC. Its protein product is CATSRAGVREGRVNEQFF.

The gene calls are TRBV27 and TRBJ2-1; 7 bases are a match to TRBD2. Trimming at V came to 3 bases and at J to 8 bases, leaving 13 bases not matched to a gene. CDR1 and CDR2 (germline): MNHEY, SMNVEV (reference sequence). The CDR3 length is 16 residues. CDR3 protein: CASSFGFGGSSDEQFF. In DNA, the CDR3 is TGTGCCAGCAGTTTCGGCTTCGGCGGGAGTTCGGATGAGCAGTTCTTC.

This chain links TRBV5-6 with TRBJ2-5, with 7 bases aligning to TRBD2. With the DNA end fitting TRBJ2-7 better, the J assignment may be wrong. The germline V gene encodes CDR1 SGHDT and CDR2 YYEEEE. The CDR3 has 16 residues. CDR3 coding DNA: TGTGCCAGCAGCCAAATGCGGGGGTTGGCTTCCTACGAGCAGTACTTC. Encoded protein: CASSQMRGLASYEQYF.

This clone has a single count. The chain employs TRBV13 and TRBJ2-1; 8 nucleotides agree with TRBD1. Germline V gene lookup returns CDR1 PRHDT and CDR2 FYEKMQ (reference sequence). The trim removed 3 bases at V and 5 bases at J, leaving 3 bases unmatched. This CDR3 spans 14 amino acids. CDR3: CASSFGTGHNEQFF. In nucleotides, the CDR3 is TGTGCCAGCAGCTTTGGGACAGGACACAATGAGCAGTTCTTC.

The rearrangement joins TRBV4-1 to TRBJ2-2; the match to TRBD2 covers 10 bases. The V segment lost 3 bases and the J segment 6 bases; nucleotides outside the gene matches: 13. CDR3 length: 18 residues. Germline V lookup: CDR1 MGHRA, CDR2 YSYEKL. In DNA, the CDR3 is TGCGCCAGCAGCCACCCCCCGGGACTAGCGAATAGGGCCGGGGAGCTGTTTTTT. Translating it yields CASSHPPGLANRAGELFF.

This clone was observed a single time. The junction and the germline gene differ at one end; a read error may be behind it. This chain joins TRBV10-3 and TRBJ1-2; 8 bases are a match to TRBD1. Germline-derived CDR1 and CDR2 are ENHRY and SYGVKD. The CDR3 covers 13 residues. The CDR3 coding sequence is TGTGCCATCAGGGGGACAGGAGACTATCGCTACACCTTC. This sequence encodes CAIRGTGDYRYTF.

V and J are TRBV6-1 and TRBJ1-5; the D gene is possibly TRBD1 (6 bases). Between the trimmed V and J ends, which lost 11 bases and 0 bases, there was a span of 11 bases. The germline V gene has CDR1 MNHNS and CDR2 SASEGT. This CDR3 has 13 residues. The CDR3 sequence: CAGQGTSNQPQHF. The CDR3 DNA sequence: TGTGCCGGGCAGGGGACTAGCAATCAGCCCCAGCATTTT.

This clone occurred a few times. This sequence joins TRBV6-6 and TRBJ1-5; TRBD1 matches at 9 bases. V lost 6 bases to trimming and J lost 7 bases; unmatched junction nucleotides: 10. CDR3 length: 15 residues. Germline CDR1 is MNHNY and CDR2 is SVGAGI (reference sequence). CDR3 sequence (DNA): TGTGCCAGCAGGCCGGACAGGGGAGACGGCCAGCCCCAGCATTTT. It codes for CASRPDRGDGQPQHF.

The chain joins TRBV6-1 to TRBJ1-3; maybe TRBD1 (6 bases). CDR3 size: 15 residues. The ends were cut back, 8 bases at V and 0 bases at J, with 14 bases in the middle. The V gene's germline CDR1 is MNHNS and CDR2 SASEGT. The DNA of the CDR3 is TGTGCCAGCCGGGACATAACTCCCTCTGGAAACACCATATATTTT. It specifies CASRDITPSGNTIYF.

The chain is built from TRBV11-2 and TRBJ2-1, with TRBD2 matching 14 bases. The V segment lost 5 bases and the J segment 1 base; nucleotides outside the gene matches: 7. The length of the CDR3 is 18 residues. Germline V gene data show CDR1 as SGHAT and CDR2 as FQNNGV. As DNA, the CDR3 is TGTGCCAGCAGCCATGGGACTAGCGGGGGAATTTCCTACAATGAGCAGTTCTTC. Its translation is CASSHGTSGGISYNEQFF.

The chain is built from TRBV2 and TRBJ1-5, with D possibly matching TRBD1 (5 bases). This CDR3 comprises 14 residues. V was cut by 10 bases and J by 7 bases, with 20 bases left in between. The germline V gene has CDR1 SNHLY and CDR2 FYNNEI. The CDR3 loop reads CATQIGGERQPQHF. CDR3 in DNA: TGTGCCACCCAAATTGGAGGGGAACGACAGCCCCAGCATTTT.

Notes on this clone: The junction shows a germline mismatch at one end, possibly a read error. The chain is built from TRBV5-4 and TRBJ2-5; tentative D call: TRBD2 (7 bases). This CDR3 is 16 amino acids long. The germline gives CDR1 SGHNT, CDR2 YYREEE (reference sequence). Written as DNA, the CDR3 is TGTGCCAGCAGTTTGGCCCCAGCGGGGACACAAGAGACCCAGTACTTC. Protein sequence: CASSLAPAGTQETQYF.

CDR3 protein: CASSAGTSYEQYF. The CDR3 DNA is TGTGCCAGCTCAGCGGGGACCTCCTACGAGCAGTACTTC. This chain connects TRBV18 to TRBJ2-7, with D maybe TRBD2 (6 bases). The CDR3 length is 13 residues. CDR1 and CDR2 (germline): KGHSH, LQKENI. V was cut by 5 bases and J by 0 bases, with 8 bases left in between.

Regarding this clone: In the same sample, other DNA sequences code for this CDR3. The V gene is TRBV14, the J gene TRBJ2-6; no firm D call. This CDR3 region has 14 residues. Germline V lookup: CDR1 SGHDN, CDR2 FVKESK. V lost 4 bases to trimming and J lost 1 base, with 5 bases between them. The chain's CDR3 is CASSPLSGANVLTF. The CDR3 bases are TGTGCCAGCAGCCCCCTATCTGGGGCCAACGTCCTGACTTTC.

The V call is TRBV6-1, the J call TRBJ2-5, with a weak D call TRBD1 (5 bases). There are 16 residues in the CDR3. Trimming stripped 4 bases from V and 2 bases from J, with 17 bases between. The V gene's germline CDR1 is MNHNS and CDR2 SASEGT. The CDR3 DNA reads TGTGCCAGCAGTGCCCCGGACAAGGTGGGGCAAGAGACCCAGTACTTC. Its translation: CASSAPDKVGQETQYF.

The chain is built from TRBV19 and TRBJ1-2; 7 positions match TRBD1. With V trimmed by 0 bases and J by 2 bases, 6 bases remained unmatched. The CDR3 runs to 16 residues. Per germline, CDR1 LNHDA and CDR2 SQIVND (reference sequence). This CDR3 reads CASSIEAGGQNYGYTF. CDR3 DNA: TGTGCCAGTAGTATAGAGGCAGGGGGTCAGAACTATGGCTACACCTTC. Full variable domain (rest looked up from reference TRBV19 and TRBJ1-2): DGGITQSPKYLFRKEGQNVTLSCEQNLNHDAMYWYRQDPGQGLRLIYYSQIVNDFQKGDIAEGYSVSREKKESFPLTVTSAQKNPTAFYLCASSIEAGGQNYGYTFGSGTRLTVV.

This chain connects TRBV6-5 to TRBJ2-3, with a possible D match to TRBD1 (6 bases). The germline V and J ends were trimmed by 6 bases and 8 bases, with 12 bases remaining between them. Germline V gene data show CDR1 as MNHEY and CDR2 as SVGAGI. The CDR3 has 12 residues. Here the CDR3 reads CASRPGVGTQYF. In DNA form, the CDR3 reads TGTGCCAGCAGGCCAGGGGTGGGTACGCAGTATTTT.

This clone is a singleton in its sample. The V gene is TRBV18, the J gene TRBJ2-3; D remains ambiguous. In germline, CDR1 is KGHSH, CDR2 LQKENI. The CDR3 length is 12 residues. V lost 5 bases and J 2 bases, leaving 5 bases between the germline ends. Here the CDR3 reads CASSDSTDTQYF. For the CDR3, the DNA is TGTGCCAGCTCAGACTCCACAGATACGCAGTATTTT.

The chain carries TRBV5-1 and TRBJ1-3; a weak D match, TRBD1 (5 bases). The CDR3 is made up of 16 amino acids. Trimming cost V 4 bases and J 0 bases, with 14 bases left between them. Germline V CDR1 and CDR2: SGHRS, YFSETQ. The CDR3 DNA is TGCGCCAGCAGCGCGGGACCGCTTGGCTCTGGAAACACCATATATTTT. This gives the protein CASSAGPLGSGNTIYF. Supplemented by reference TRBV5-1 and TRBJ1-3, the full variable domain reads KAGVTQTPRYLIKTRGQQVTLSCSPISGHRSVSWYQQTPGQGLQFLFEYFSETQRNKGNFPGRFSGRQFSNSRSEMNVSTLELGDSALYLCASSAGPLGSGNTIYFGEGSWLTVV.

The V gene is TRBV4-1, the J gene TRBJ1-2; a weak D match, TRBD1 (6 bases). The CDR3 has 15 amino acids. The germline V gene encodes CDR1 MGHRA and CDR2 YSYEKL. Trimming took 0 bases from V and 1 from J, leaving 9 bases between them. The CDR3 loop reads CASSQDQGLNYGYTF. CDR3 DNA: TGCGCCAGCAGCCAAGATCAGGGGCTTAACTATGGCTACACCTTC.

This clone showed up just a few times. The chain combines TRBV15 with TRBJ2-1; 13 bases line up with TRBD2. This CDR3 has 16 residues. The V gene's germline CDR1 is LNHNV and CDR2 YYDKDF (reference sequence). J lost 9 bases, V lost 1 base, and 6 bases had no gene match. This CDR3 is CATSRGGTSGAFEQFF. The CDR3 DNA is TGTGCCACCAGCAGAGGGGGGACTAGCGGGGCGTTTGAGCAGTTCTTC.

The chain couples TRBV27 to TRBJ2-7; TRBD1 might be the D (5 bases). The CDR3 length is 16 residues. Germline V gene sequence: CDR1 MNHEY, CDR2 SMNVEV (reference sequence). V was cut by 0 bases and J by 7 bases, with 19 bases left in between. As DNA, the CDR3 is TGTGCCAGCAGTTTATCTGGCTCCCGGACAACCAGGGAGCAGTACTTC. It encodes CASSLSGSRTTREQYF.

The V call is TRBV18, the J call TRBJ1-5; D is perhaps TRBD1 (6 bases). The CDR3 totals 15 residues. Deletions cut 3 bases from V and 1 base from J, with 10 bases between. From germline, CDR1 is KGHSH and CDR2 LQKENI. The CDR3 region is CASSPDQGSNQPQHF. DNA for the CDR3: TGTGCCAGCTCACCCGATCAGGGGAGCAATCAGCCCCAGCATTTT. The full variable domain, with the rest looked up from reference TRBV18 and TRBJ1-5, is NAGVMQNPRHLVRRRGQEARLRCSPMKGHSHVYWYRQLPEEGLKFMVYLQKENIIDESGMPKERFSAEFPKEGPSILRIQQVVRGDSAAYFCASSPDQGSNQPQHFGDGTRLSIL.

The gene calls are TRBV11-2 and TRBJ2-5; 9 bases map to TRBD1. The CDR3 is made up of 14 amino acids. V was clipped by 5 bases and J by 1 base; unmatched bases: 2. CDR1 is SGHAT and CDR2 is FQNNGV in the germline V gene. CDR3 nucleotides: TGTGCCAGCAGCAAGACAGGGGGCCAAGAGACCCAGTACTTC. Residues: CASSKTGGQETQYF. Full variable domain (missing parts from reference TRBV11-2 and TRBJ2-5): EAGVAQSPRYKIIEKRQSVAFWCNPISGHATLYWYQQILGQGPKLLIQFQNNGVVDDSQLPKDRFSAERLKGVDSTLKIQPAKLEDSAVYLCASSKTGGQETQYFGPGTRLLVL.

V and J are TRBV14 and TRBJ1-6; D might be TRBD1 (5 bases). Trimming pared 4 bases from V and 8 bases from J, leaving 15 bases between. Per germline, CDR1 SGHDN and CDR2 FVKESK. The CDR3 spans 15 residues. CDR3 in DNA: TGTGCCAGCAGCCCCGGGGGGGGGACCTATTCACCCCTCCACTTT. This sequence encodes CASSPGGGTYSPLHF.

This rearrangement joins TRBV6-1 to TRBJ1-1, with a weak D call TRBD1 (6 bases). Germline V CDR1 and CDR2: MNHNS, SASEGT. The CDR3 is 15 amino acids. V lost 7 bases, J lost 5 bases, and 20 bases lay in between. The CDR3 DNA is TGTGCCAGCAAGGCAGGGGCCGGGGCGCGGACTGAAGCTTTCTTT. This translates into CASKAGAGARTEAFF.